The 7 T cell receptor beta chains presented below share a single source sample, sequenced in a study of blood T cell repertoires in COVID-19. Using immunoSEQ multiplex PCR, the repertoire was profiled, and TCRdb retains in-frame clones only, with some absent. The sample shows about 160,000 clones, around 93% of them seen only once. Material for sequencing was peripheral blood. Receptors were obtained from a young man with COVID-19, enrolled during active disease.

The chain employs TRBV6-2 or TRBV6-3 and TRBJ2-5; 11 nucleotides match TRBD2. The CDR3 loop spans 18 amino acids. Germline CDR1 is MNHEY and CDR2 is SVGEGT. With V trimmed by 0 bases and J by 5 bases, 11 bases remained unmatched. CDR3 nucleotide sequence: TGTGCCAGCAGTTACTCGCTCACTAGCGGGGGCTTACGGGAGACCCAGTACTTC. Amino acid sequence: CASSYSLTSGGLRETQYF.

This sequence joins TRBV2 and TRBJ2-3; no clear D. The germline CDR1 and CDR2 sequences are SNHLY and FYNNEI. CDR3 length: 12 residues. Trimming removed 5 bases from V and 9 bases from J, with 12 bases in between. DNA for the CDR3: TGTGCCAGCAGTCTCGACACGCTCACGCAGTATTTT. Residues: CASSLDTLTQYF. The full variable domain, with the rest looked up from reference TRBV2 and TRBJ2-3, is EPEVTQTPSHQVTQMGQEVILRCVPISNHLYFYWYRQILGQKVEFLVSFYNNEISEKSEIFDDQFSVERPDGSNFTLKIRSTKLEDSAMYFCASSLDTLTQYFGPGTRLTVL.

Remarks on this clone: The same CDR3 arises from other DNA sequences in this sample as well. V gene TRBV5-1 combines with J gene TRBJ2-6; weak D call: TRBD1 (6 bases). Trimming left V 3 bases short and J 2 bases short, with 9 bases between. The CDR3 contains 15 residues. From germline, CDR1 is SGHRS and CDR2 YFSETQ. DNA for the CDR3: TGCGCCAGCAGCTACCGGACAGCTGGGGCCAACGTCCTGACTTTC. Amino acid sequence: CASSYRTAGANVLTF.

The gene calls are TRBV12-3 or TRBV12-4 and TRBJ2-7; 8 bases agree with TRBD2. This CDR3 contains 13 residues. V was pared by 7 bases and J by 3 bases, with 5 bases of the junction left unmatched. The CDR3 DNA reads TGTGCCAGCAACCCCGGGGGGGGCTACGAGCAGTACTTC. Encoded protein: CASNPGGGYEQYF.

Here the CDR3 reads CASSSKRSVFF. Here the CDR3 DNA reads TGTGCCAGCAGCTCCAAAAGGAGCGTTTTCTTT. The chain carries TRBV11-2 and TRBJ1-1, with unresolved D. Germline V CDR1 and CDR2: SGHAT, FQNNGV. The length of the CDR3 is 11 residues. V lost 4 bases to trimming and J lost 13 bases, with 13 bases between them.

The V call is TRBV7-3, the J call TRBJ1-4; 10 bases agree with TRBD1. This CDR3 is built from 14 residues. The J segment lost 6 bases and the V segment lost 4 bases, leaving 2 bases of the junction unmatched. Germline lookup yields CDR1 SGHTA and CDR2 FQGTGA. This CDR3 is CASSSDRGDEKLFF. CDR3 coding DNA: TGTGCCAGCAGCTCGGACAGGGGGGATGAAAAACTGTTTTTT.

A remark on this clone: Other nucleotide sequences in the sample specify the same CDR3. The chain carries TRBV27 and TRBJ1-5, with D unresolved. This CDR3 is 15 amino acids long. Germline V gene sequence: CDR1 MNHEY, CDR2 SMNVEV (reference sequence). V dropped 2 bases and J dropped 0 bases, with 8 bases sitting between them. CDR3 amino acids: CASSLTGYSNQPQHF. In DNA form, the CDR3 reads TGTGCCAGCAGTTTAACGGGTTATAGCAATCAGCCCCAGCATTTT.